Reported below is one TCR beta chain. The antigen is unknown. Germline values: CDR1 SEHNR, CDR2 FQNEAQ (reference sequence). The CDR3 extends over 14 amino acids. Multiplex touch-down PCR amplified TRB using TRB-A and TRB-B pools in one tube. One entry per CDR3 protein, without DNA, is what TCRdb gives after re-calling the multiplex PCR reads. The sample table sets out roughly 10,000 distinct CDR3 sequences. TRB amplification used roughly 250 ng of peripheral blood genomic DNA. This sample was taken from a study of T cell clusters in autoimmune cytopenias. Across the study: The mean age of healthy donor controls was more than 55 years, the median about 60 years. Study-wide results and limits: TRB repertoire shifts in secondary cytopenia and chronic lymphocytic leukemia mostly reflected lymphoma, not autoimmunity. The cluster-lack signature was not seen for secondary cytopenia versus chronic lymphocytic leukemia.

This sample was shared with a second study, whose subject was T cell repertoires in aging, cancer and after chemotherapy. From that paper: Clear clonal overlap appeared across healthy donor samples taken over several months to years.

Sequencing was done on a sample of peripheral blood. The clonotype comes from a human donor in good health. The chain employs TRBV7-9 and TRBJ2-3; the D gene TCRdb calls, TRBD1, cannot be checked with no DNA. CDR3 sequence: CASTLDSNTDTQYF. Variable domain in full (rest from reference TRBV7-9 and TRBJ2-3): DTGVSQNPRHKITKRGQNVTFRCDPISEHNRLYWYRQTLGQGPEFLTYFQNEAQLEKSRLLSDRFSAERPKGSFSTLEIQRTEQGDSAMYLCASTLDSNTDTQYFGPGTRLTVL.